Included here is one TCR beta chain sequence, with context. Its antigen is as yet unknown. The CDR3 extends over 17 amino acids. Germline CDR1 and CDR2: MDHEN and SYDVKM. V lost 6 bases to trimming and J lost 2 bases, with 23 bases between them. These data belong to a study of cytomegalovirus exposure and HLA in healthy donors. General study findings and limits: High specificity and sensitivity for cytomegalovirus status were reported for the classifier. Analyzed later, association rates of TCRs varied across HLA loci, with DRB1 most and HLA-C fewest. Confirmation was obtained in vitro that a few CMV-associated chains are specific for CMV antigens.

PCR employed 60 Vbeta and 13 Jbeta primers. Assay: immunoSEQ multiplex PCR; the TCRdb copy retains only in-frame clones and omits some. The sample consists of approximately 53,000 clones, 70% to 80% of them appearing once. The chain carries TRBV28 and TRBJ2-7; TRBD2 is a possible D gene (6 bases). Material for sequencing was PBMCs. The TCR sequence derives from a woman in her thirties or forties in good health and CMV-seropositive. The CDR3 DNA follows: TGTGCCAGCAGACCTTTACAATCCCCTCCGGGGGCCTACGAGCAGTACTTC. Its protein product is CASRPLQSPPGAYEQYF.